This T cell receptor (beta chain) appears in the sequencing data of a study of T cells in Graves' hyperthyroidism and ophthalmopathy. Study-wide points: Blood shared most expanded thyroid clonotypes above 0.001. In validation, the model predicted ophthalmopathy. These predictions came a median roughly seven months before onset.

This clonotype turned up a few times. Its antigen is as yet unknown. Researchers amplified the TCR beta CDR3 regions from RNA transcripts. The TCR CDR3 was amplified in a first-round RT-PCR using the HTBI primer set. TCRdb ran MiXCR on the multiplex PCR reads and lists one entry per CDR3 protein. The repertoire holds about 600,000 distinct CDR3 sequences, about 16% seen once, with about 3.5% in the top ten. A NOSPECS grade of at least 4, a Clinical Activity Score of at least 3 and duration under 3 months were recorded in ophthalmopathy patients. Diagnosis rested on symptoms, serum thyroxine and TRAb, thyroid ultrasound, and orbital computed tomography. CDR1 and CDR2 (germline): MNHEY, SMNVEV (reference sequence). This CDR3 is built from 14 residues. Trimming left V 4 bases short and J 4 bases short, with 11 bases between.

The chain links TRBV27 to TRBJ2-1, with D maybe TRBD1 (6 bases). The sequence came from a woman aged 40 to 50 with Graves' ophthalmopathy. Input material: blood. The CDR3 loop reads CASSSRTVYNEQFF. The CDR3, as DNA: TGTGCCAGCAGTTCCAGGACAGTTTACAATGAGCAGTTCTTC.